Below, 28 T cell receptor beta chains from the same sample are listed, as sequenced in a study of high-grade serous ovarian cancer treatment subgroups. Tumor tissue was taken before any definitive surgery or chemotherapy was given. The data were produced by immunoSEQ multiplex PCR, yet TCRdb's version contains in-frame clones alone and is incomplete. The sample holds roughly 18,000 clones, around 80% seen once. The sample comprised tumor tissue. These receptors were collected from a human donor with high-grade serous ovarian cancer.

The chain employs TRBV19 and TRBJ1-2, with D possibly TRBD1 on 5 matching bases. V was clipped by 5 bases and J by 8 bases, with 18 bases between them. The CDR3 is 14 residues long. Germline values: CDR1 LNHDA, CDR2 SQIVND (reference sequence). The CDR3 DNA is TGTGCCAGTAGTGGGGGAGGAGGCAGGTGGGGCTACACCTTC. It specifies CASSGGGGRWGYTF.

The J gene is TRBJ1-6, the V gene TRBV5-6, with D possibly being TRBD1 (6 bases). This CDR3 contains 15 residues. CDR1 is SGHDT and CDR2 is YYEEEE in the germline V gene. The V end was cut by 3 bases, the J end by 13 bases, with 20 bases between. The CDR3 sequence is CASSYRDTGLGPLHF. CDR3 DNA: TGTGCCAGCAGCTACCGGGACACAGGACTGGGTCCCCTCCACTTT.

The chain is built from TRBV30 and TRBJ1-3, with 9 bases aligning to TRBD1. The CDR3 runs 15 residues. Germline values: CDR1 GTSNPN, CDR2 SVGIG (reference sequence). Trimming at V came to 2 bases and at J to 2 bases, leaving 4 bases not matched to a gene. The CDR3: CAWSSRQGAGNTIYF. CDR3 DNA: TGTGCCTGGAGTTCGAGACAGGGGGCTGGAAACACCATATATTTT.

This chain uses TRBV7-2 with TRBJ2-7; no clear D gene. With 2 bases removed from V and 3 bases from J, the gap between germline ends came to 11 bases. The CDR3 runs to 14 residues. CDR1 SGHTA and CDR2 FQGNSA come from the germline V gene. The CDR3 is CASSLLTEDYEQYF. Here the CDR3 DNA reads TGTGCCAGCAGCTTACTAACAGAAGACTACGAGCAGTACTTC. The variable domain in full, with the rest retrieved from reference TRBV7-2 and TRBJ2-7, is GAGVSQSPSNKVTEKGKDVELRCDPISGHTALYWYRQSLGQGLEFLIYFQGNSAPDKSGLPSDRFSAERTGGSVSTLTIQRTQQEDSAVYLCASSLLTEDYEQYFGPGTRLTVT.

The chain is built from TRBV5-4 and TRBJ2-1; 7 bases map to TRBD2. Trimming removed 0 bases from V and 3 bases from J; junction bases left unmatched: 3. The CDR3 extends over 15 amino acids. Germline V gives CDR1 SGHNT, CDR2 YYREEE (reference sequence). CDR3 in DNA: TGTGCCAGCAGCTTGGGCGGGAGAAACTACAATGAGCAGTTCTTC. Protein product: CASSLGGRNYNEQFF. Combining the CDR3 with reference TRBV5-4 and TRBJ2-1 gives the whole variable domain ETGVTQSPTHLIKTRGQQVTLRCSSQSGHNTVSWYQQALGQGPQFIFQYYREEENGRGNFPPRFSGLQFPNYSSELNVNALELDDSALYLCASSLGGRNYNEQFFGPGTRLTVL.

The J gene is TRBJ1-2, the V gene TRBV6-1; 8 positions match TRBD1. CDR1 MNHNS and CDR2 SASEGT come from the germline V gene. The V segment lost 6 bases and the J segment 2 bases; nucleotides outside the gene matches: 5. There are 14 residues in the CDR3. CDR3 sequence: CASSRTGSNYGYTF. The CDR3 nucleotides are TGTGCCAGCAGCCGGACAGGGTCCAACTATGGCTACACCTTC.

The rearrangement links TRBV6-1 to TRBJ2-4; maybe TRBD1 (5 bases). This CDR3 contains 13 residues. Trimming took off 4 bases at V and 6 bases at J, with 10 bases between the two ends. Germline V gene data show CDR1 as MNHNS and CDR2 as SASEGT. CDR3 in amino acids: CASSGQGGNIQYF. CDR3 bases: TGTGCCAGCAGTGGTCAGGGCGGAAACATTCAGTACTTC.

Only one count was recorded for this clone. This chain joins TRBV27 and TRBJ2-1; TRBD2 matches 12 bases. Losses at the gene ends were 6 bases for V and 0 bases for J; bases not matched to a gene: 9. In germline, CDR1 is MNHEY, CDR2 SMNVEV (reference sequence). There are 18 residues in the CDR3. The CDR3 is CASRTGLAGYSSYNEQFF. CDR3 sequence (DNA): TGTGCCAGCAGGACGGGACTAGCGGGCTATAGCTCCTACAATGAGCAGTTCTTC.

This chain joins TRBV6-5 and TRBJ1-1; maybe TRBD1 (6 bases). The germline V gene has CDR1 MNHEY and CDR2 SVGAGI. Between the trimmed V and J ends, which lost 2 bases and 3 bases, there was a span of 10 bases. The CDR3 is made up of 14 amino acids. CDR3 coding DNA: TGTGCCAGCAGTTACACTTGGACAGACACTGAAGCTTTCTTT. Amino acid sequence: CASSYTWTDTEAFF.

This chain joins TRBV27 and TRBJ2-1; TRBD2 aligns across 8 bases. This CDR3 region has 17 residues. The germline gives CDR1 MNHEY, CDR2 SMNVEV (reference sequence). The J segment lost 1 base and the V segment lost 6 bases, leaving 11 bases of the junction unmatched. For the CDR3, the DNA is TGTGCCAGCAGCCTTCGAGCGGGAGTGTTTTCCTACAATGAGCAGTTCTTC. Its protein is CASSLRAGVFSYNEQFF.

This sequence joins TRBV29-1 and TRBJ1-4, with TRBD1 identical over 10 bases. Trimming cost V 6 bases and J 7 bases; bases outside gene matches: 8. The CDR3 is 14 residues long. Germline V gives CDR1 SQVTM, CDR2 ANQGSEA. For the CDR3, the DNA is TGCAGCGTGCGCGGGACAGGGGCTGGTGAAAAACTGTTTTTT. Protein product: CSVRGTGAGEKLFF.

This chain joins TRBV5-6 and TRBJ1-2; D possibly corresponds to TRBD1 (6 bases). Per germline, CDR1 SGHDT and CDR2 YYEEEE. Trimming cost V 4 bases and J 4 bases, with 14 bases left between them. CDR3 length equals 14 residues. The CDR3, as DNA: TGTGCCAGCAGCCCACTTGGGGGCCCCTATGGCTACACCTTC. Protein product: CASSPLGGPYGYTF. Full variable domain (outside the CDR3, taken from reference TRBV5-6 and TRBJ1-2): DAGVTQSPTHLIKTRGQQVTLRCSPKSGHDTVSWYQQALGQGPQFIFQYYEEEERQRGNFPDRFSGHQFPNYSSELNVNALLLGDSALYLCASSPLGGPYGYTFGSGTRLTVV.

The V call is TRBV5-4, the J call TRBJ2-1, with 14 bases matching TRBD2. Trimming removed 0 bases from V and 5 bases from J; junction bases left unmatched: 4. This CDR3 region has 17 residues. Germline V gene lookup returns CDR1 SGHNT and CDR2 YYREEE (reference sequence). The CDR3 DNA is TGTGCCAGCAGCTTGGGGGGACTAGCGGGAGTCCACAATGAGCAGTTCTTC. This gives the protein CASSLGGLAGVHNEQFF.

V is TRBV27 and J is TRBJ2-3; D is undetermined. V shed 3 bases and J shed 0 bases, with 10 bases lying between them. The CDR3 is made up of 15 amino acids. The germline gives CDR1 MNHEY, CDR2 SMNVEV (reference sequence). The CDR3 region is CASSFGGFSTDTQYF. The CDR3, as DNA: TGTGCCAGCAGTTTCGGCGGTTTTAGCACAGATACGCAGTATTTT.

This chain uses TRBV9 with TRBJ1-1, with 7 positions matching TRBD1. The CDR3 contains 19 residues. The germline V gene encodes CDR1 SGDLS and CDR2 YYNGEE. V lost 0 bases to trimming and J lost 4 bases; unmatched junction nucleotides: 18. CDR3 protein: CASSVVKGYRGGKSTEAFF. The DNA for the CDR3 is TGTGCCAGCAGCGTAGTGAAAGGGTACAGGGGAGGAAAGAGCACTGAAGCTTTCTTT.

Here the CDR3 DNA reads TGTGCCAGCTCACCACAGGGGGCGAACTACGAGCAGTACTTC. It codes for CASSPQGANYEQYF. The gene calls are TRBV18 and TRBJ2-7; 7 nucleotides align to TRBD1. There are 14 residues in the CDR3. V gave up 1 base and J gave up 3 bases; unmatched junction bases: 3. In germline, CDR1 is KGHSH, CDR2 LQKENI. Full variable domain (missing parts from reference TRBV18 and TRBJ2-7): NAGVMQNPRHLVRRRGQEARLRCSPMKGHSHVYWYRQLPEEGLKFMVYLQKENIIDESGMPKERFSAEFPKEGPSILRIQQVVRGDSAAYFCASSPQGANYEQYFGPGTRLTVT.

The chain links TRBV30 to TRBJ2-5; 7 nucleotides agree with TRBD2. Germline-derived CDR1 and CDR2 are GTSNPN and SVGIG (reference sequence). The CDR3 covers 16 residues. V lost 0 bases, J lost 5 bases, and 12 bases stayed unmatched. Here the CDR3 reads CAWSVLGSGFQETQYF. The CDR3 DNA follows: TGTGCCTGGAGTGTACTCGGTAGCGGGTTCCAGGAGACCCAGTACTTC.

The CDR3 sequence is CASSELASSYNEQFF. Written as DNA, the CDR3 is TGTGCCAGCAGTGAGCTAGCAAGCTCCTACAATGAGCAGTTCTTC. The chain uses TRBV25-1 and TRBJ2-1; D may be TRBD2 (5 bases). Germline values: CDR1 MGHDK, CDR2 SYGVNS. V gave up 3 bases and J gave up 0 bases, with 9 bases separating them. The CDR3 consists of 15 residues.

In its sample, this clone was seen a few times. The V gene is TRBV5-5, the J gene TRBJ1-1; D is unclear. This CDR3 has 17 residues. Germline V gene lookup returns CDR1 SGHKS and CDR2 YYEKEE (reference sequence). Between the trimmed V and J ends, which lost 1 base and 4 bases, there was a span of 20 bases. For the CDR3, the DNA is TGTGCCAGCAGCTTGCTTCTGGGGATCCCTGGTAGCACTGAAGCTTTCTTT. Translating it yields CASSLLLGIPGSTEAFF.

The chain has TRBV2 and TRBJ1-2; tentative D call: TRBD1 (6 bases). V gave up 6 bases and J gave up 3 bases, with 11 bases separating them. Germline CDR1 reads SNHLY; CDR2 reads FYNNEI. The CDR3 has 13 amino acids. The DNA of the CDR3 is TGTGCCAGCAGCAGGGGTGATGACTATGGCTACACCTTC. Its translation: CASSRGDDYGYTF. Full variable domain (remainder filled in from reference TRBV2 and TRBJ1-2): EPEVTQTPSHQVTQMGQEVILRCVPISNHLYFYWYRQILGQKVEFLVSFYNNEISEKSEIFDDQFSVERPDGSNFTLKIRSTKLEDSAMYFCASSRGDDYGYTFGSGTRLTVV.

The chain combines TRBV7-2 with TRBJ2-1; the match to TRBD1 covers 8 bases. The CDR3 spans 14 residues. Germline V CDR1 and CDR2: SGHTA, FQGNSA. V lost 5 bases and J lost 8; bases outside the gene matches: 8. CDR3: CASSTDRAVDEQFF. In DNA form, the CDR3 reads TGTGCCAGCAGCACGGACAGGGCTGTCGATGAGCAGTTCTTC.

The chain is built from TRBV2 and TRBJ1-2; 9 bases line up with TRBD1. V was pared by 7 bases and J by 2 bases, with 5 bases of the junction left unmatched. Germline loops: CDR1 SNHLY, CDR2 FYNNEI. CDR3 length: 14 amino acids. DNA for the CDR3: TGTGCCAGCAAGGGGGACAGGGACAACTATGGCTACACCTTC. It specifies CASKGDRDNYGYTF.

This clone occurred a few times. V usage is TRBV5-3 and J usage is TRBJ1-1; D perhaps matches TRBD1 (5 bases). TRBV5-3 is an open reading frame whose function is uncertain. The V gene lost 0 bases and the J gene lost 8 bases, with 8 bases spanning the gap. CDR3 size: 12 residues. The CDR3 DNA reads as TGTGCCAGAAGCTTGGAGGGGCGAGAAGCTTTCTTT. Its protein product is CARSLEGREAFF.

The V and J genes are TRBV28 and TRBJ2-3, with D uncertain. Germline loops: CDR1 MDHEN, CDR2 SYDVKM. The CDR3 runs 12 residues. Trimming pared 6 bases from V and 4 bases from J, leaving 8 bases between. Written as DNA, the CDR3 is TGTGCCAGCAGCTCCTTCTCAGATACGCAGTATTTT. This gives the protein CASSSFSDTQYF.

The chain carries TRBV15 and TRBJ2-1; 7 positions match TRBD1. Germline assignment: CDR1 LNHNV and CDR2 YYDKDF (reference sequence). This CDR3 is 15 amino acids long. Germline trimming cut 4 bases from V and 5 bases from J; bases unmatched to any gene: 8. DNA of the CDR3: TGTGCCACCAGCACAACGGGACAGCAAAACAATGAGCAGTTCTTC. This sequence encodes CATSTTGQQNNEQFF.

V is TRBV7-9 and J is TRBJ2-7; D not resolved. The CDR3 is 13 residues long. The germline CDR1 and CDR2 sequences are SEHNR and FQNEAQ (reference sequence). Trimming removed 5 bases at V and 7 bases at J, with 15 bases between. As DNA, the CDR3 is TGTGCCAGCAGCCAGGATCCAGTGGGGGAGCAGTACTTC. Translated, it gives CASSQDPVGEQYF.

V gene TRBV12-5 combines with J gene TRBJ2-1; D possibly corresponds to TRBD1 (5 bases). Looked up from germline, CDR1 is LGHNT and CDR2 is FRNRAP. V lost 5 bases, J lost 4 bases, and 12 bases lay in between. The CDR3 has 14 residues. Here the CDR3 reads CASGPQGPYNEQFF. As DNA, the CDR3 is TGTGCTAGTGGTCCGCAGGGCCCTTACAATGAGCAGTTCTTC.

Only a few counts were recorded for this clone. The rearrangement links TRBV30 to TRBJ1-5; D is perhaps TRBD1 (6 bases). CDR1 GTSNPN and CDR2 SVGIG come from the germline V gene (reference sequence). The CDR3 has 13 residues. The V end lost 0 bases, the J end lost 11 bases, and 14 bases lay between the germline ends. CDR3 DNA: TGTGCCTGGAGTGTACAGGGCTCCTCGGCCCAGCATTTT. Its translation is CAWSVQGSSAQHF.